This paragraph reports one T cell receptor (beta chain). Its target is not known. This entry is derived from a study of beta chain features in type 1 diabetes. General study points: Still unanswered here is whether HLA type influences TCRB rearrangement. cDNA-based sequencing might over-represent cells highly expressing TCR. Shorter TCRB CDR3s, moderately but significantly so, were found in Type 1 diabetes patients in all four CD4+ subsets.

The CDR3 runs 14 residues. Per the germline V gene, CDR1 is SEHNR and CDR2 is FQNEAQ (reference sequence). Trimming removed 5 bases at V and 8 bases at J, with 19 bases between. The whole isolated RNA underwent reverse transcription, so sequencing captured expressed TCRB transcripts. Profiling relied on immunoSEQ multiplex PCR, and the TCRdb table lists in-frame clones only, not all of them. The sample records 150,000 or so clones, 8% to 8.5% being singletons. The TCR sequence derives from a young woman with type 1 diabetes. V is TRBV7-9 and J is TRBJ2-7, with D possibly TRBD2 on 5 matching bases. The specimen sequenced was central memory CD4+ T cells from blood. The CDR3 loop is CASSPSASRGKQYF. CDR3 coding DNA: TGTGCCAGCAGCCCCAGTGCTTCCCGGGGAAAGCAGTACTTC.